This T cell receptor (beta chain) was recovered during a study of OX40 agonist ivuxolimab in advanced cancers. Describing the broader study: The costimulatory receptor OX40 (CD134) was targeted by ivuxolimab, a fully human IgG2 agonistic monoclonal antibody. The paper covers the monotherapy dose-escalation part of the phase I ivuxolimab trial, which included N of about 50 patients. Peripheral TCRbeta sequencing was intended to test whether TCR sequence diversity was altered and clonal T-cell expansion was caused by ivuxolimab. Patients were allowed to have had prior anti-PD-1, anti-PD-L1 or anti-CTLA-4 therapy, and approximately 40% of the dose-escalation patients had been treated with checkpoint inhibitors. Intravenous ivuxolimab was administered to patients every 2 weeks at six dose levels: 0.01, 0.1, 0.3, 1.5, 3 and 10 mg/kg. Among the roughly 52 dose-escalation patients, some 19 had hepatocellular carcinoma, approximately 15 melanoma, 9 renal cell carcinoma and 9 head and neck cancer. In the dose-escalation cohort, nearly 85% of patients were male, and the mean age was around 60 years with a range of roughly 23 to 79. Partial responses were achieved by three dose-escalation patients, of whom one had hepatocellular carcinoma and two had cutaneous melanoma. Study-wide conclusions, independent of this receptor: In the 0.1-3.0 mg/kg groups, partial responders were among the patients with the lowest normalized peripheral clonal expansion, particularly in CD8+ T cells. At doses from 0.1 to 3.0 mg/kg, clonal expansion was seen in both CD4+ and CD8+ blood T cells between baseline and week 6. Low levels of normalized T-cell clonal expansion were also shown by some nonresponding patients. The antigen specificity of the clonally expanded peripheral T cells was not determined. On average, CD8+ T cells showed more expanded clones than CD4+ T cells after ivuxolimab.

Genomic DNA was isolated from the sorted cells so that the TCRbeta CDR3 region could be sequenced. The immunoSEQ Assay was used for sequencing of TCRbeta CDR3 regions. TCRdb mirrors the immuneACCESS table, restricted to in-frame sequences. Some clones are absent from its copies; in checked studies, under half trace to an unresolved V gene, and the reason for the others is unknown. This sample holds 96,000 or so clones; less than 85% were observed only once. 5.8% of the sample rests with the top ten. Patients with autoimmune disease history or receiving systemic immunosuppression were excluded from the trial. Peripheral blood for TCR sequencing was collected from all dose cohorts at baseline, on cycle 4 day 1, and on cycle 7 day 1. The samples were taken from a phase I, first-in-human, multicenter, open-label dose-escalation trial of ivuxolimab. The trial enrolled adults with locally advanced or metastatic head and neck squamous cell, hepatocellular, melanoma or renal cell carcinoma. CD4+ and CD8+ T cells were sorted separately from peripheral blood before TCR sequencing.

The table lists this clone with a few counts. It lacks a known antigen. No base-level quality is on record; no much larger clone is a single base apart. The sequencing here drew on CD4+ or CD8+ T cells sorted from blood, taken in a trial of the OX40 agonist ivuxolimab. The origin of this receptor is an adult with an advanced solid tumor such as melanoma, head and neck, liver or kidney cancer.

The CDR3 sequence is CASSNQDRGIREQYF. The DNA sequence is given as TGTGCCAGCAGCAATCAGGACAGGGGGATTCGCGAGCAGTACTTC. This chain joins TRBV21-1 to TRBJ2-7; TRBD1, as called in the table, went unchecked against the DNA. TRBV21-1 is deemed a pseudogene. The CDR3 sequence holds 15 residues, the cysteine and phenylalanine included. Only CDR3 DNA is held: 45 bases, read in frame from base 1.